These 26 T cell receptor beta chains came from one sample sequenced in a study of blood T cell repertoires in COVID-19. The method was immunoSEQ multiplex PCR; TCRdb's version includes in-frame clones alone and lacks a portion of them. The repertoire holds around 180,000 clones, over 75% seen once, with less than 8% in the top ten. Sample: peripheral blood. The origin of the receptors is a man older than 75 with COVID-19, enrolled during active disease.

V usage is TRBV7-2 and J usage is TRBJ1-1; D is uncertain. Germline values: CDR1 SGHTA, CDR2 FQGNSA. The V gene lost 1 base and the J gene lost 4 bases, with 7 bases spanning the gap. This CDR3 contains 13 residues. CDR3 DNA: TGTGCCAGCAGCTTAGGAGGGAGCACTGAAGCTTTCTTT. Its protein is CASSLGGSTEAFF. The entire variable domain, with the rest obtained from reference TRBV7-2 and TRBJ1-1, is as follows: GAGVSQSPSNKVTEKGKDVELRCDPISGHTALYWYRQSLGQGLEFLIYFQGNSAPDKSGLPSDRFSAERTGGSVSTLTIQRTQQEDSAVYLCASSLGGSTEAFFGQGTRLTVV.

The CDR3 coding sequence is TGTGCCAGCAGCTTGGCTTCAAGACCGGGGTCGAACACCGGGGAGCTGTTTTTT. This gives the protein CASSLASRPGSNTGELFF. This chain links TRBV5-5 with TRBJ2-2; D might be TRBD2 (5 bases). Looked up from germline, CDR1 is SGHKS and CDR2 is YYEKEE (reference sequence). Trimming shortened V by 0 bases and J by 0 bases, and 15 bases separated the two germline ends. The CDR3 spans 18 residues. Supplemented by reference TRBV5-5 and TRBJ2-2, the full variable domain reads DAGVTQSPTHLIKTRGQQVTLRCSPISGHKSVSWYQQVLGQGPQFIFQYYEKEERGRGNFPDRFSARQFPNYSSELNVNALLLGDSALYLCASSLASRPGSNTGELFFGEGSRLTVL.

The gene calls are TRBV4-1 and TRBJ1-3, with 8 bases identical to TRBD1. The CDR3 extends over 16 amino acids. Germline CDR1 reads MGHRA; CDR2 reads YSYEKL. The J segment lost 0 bases and the V segment lost 5 bases, leaving 6 bases of the junction unmatched. The DNA for the CDR3 is TGCGCCAGCAGCGTGGAGGGACAGGTCTCTGGAAACACCATATATTTT. It encodes CASSVEGQVSGNTIYF.

The chain uses TRBV7-9 and TRBJ2-1; 9 positions agree with TRBD2. The CDR3 length is 15 residues. V lost 6 bases and J lost 4; bases outside the gene matches: 7. From germline, CDR1 is SEHNR and CDR2 FQNEAQ (reference sequence). The CDR3 region is CASSFLAGPYNEQFF. The CDR3 bases are TGTGCCAGCAGTTTTCTAGCGGGGCCTTACAATGAGCAGTTCTTC.

This clone was seen only once. This chain joins TRBV6-5 and TRBJ1-1; no firm D call. Germline CDR1 reads MNHEY; CDR2 reads SVGAGI. The V and J ends lost 8 bases and 6 bases respectively, with 13 bases between them. This CDR3 has 12 residues. CDR3 bases: TGTGCCAGCGGACTCTATCTTCCTGAAGCTTTCTTT. Translated, it gives CASGLYLPEAFF.

The rearrangement links TRBV7-9 to TRBJ2-7; 7 bases map to TRBD1. CDR3 length equals 12 residues. Per germline, CDR1 SEHNR and CDR2 FQNEAQ (reference sequence). Trimming at V came to 5 bases and at J to 5 bases, leaving 3 bases not matched to a gene. Here the CDR3 DNA reads TGTGCCAGCAGCCTAACAGGGGACGAGCAGTACTTC. This encodes CASSLTGDEQYF.

The rearrangement joins TRBV6-5 to TRBJ1-2, with D unclear. Trimming cost V 5 bases and J 3 bases, with 7 bases left between them. In germline, CDR1 is MNHEY, CDR2 SVGAGI. This CDR3 is built from 12 residues. CDR3 coding DNA: TGTGCCAGCAGTCCGGGTCACTATGGCTACACCTTC. As protein: CASSPGHYGYTF.

The rearrangement uses TRBV18 and TRBJ1-2, with TRBD1 as a possible D gene (6 bases). V dropped 5 bases and J dropped 6 bases, with 16 bases sitting between them. Germline V gene sequence: CDR1 KGHSH, CDR2 LQKENI. The CDR3 is 14 amino acids. CDR3 DNA sequence: TGTGCCAGCTCAAGTTACACCGGGACACATGGCTACACCTTC. Translated, it gives CASSSYTGTHGYTF.

The chain recombines TRBV6-6 with TRBJ1-4, with 7 bases matching TRBD1. V lost 0 bases and J lost 3; bases outside the gene matches: 1. Germline V lookup: CDR1 MNHNY, CDR2 SVGAGI (reference sequence). The CDR3 has 15 residues. CDR3 loop: CASSYSGTANEKLFF. Here the CDR3 DNA reads TGTGCCAGCAGTTACTCGGGGACAGCTAATGAAAAACTGTTTTTT.

This clone appeared a few times. The chain combines TRBV10-3 with TRBJ1-2; 9 bases fit TRBD1. Germline V gene data show CDR1 as ENHRY and CDR2 as SYGVKD. This CDR3 region has 16 residues. Trimming took 6 bases from V and 9 from J; bases not matched to a gene: 17. CDR3 DNA sequence: TGTGCCATCAGCGGACCATCACAGGGGGCGACCCGAAGCTACACCTTC. Protein: CAISGPSQGATRSYTF.

V is TRBV7-9 and J is TRBJ1-3; D uncertain. V was trimmed by 2 bases and J by 3 bases, leaving 11 bases between them. The CDR3 runs 15 residues. The germline CDR1 and CDR2 sequences are SEHNR and FQNEAQ (reference sequence). CDR3 nucleotide sequence: TGTGCCAGCAGCTTATCGGGTTTAGGTGGAAACACCATATATTTT. It encodes CASSLSGLGGNTIYF.

This CDR3 reads CASSEGTENTEAFF. For the CDR3, the DNA is TGTGCCAGCAGCGAGGGGACAGAGAACACTGAAGCTTTCTTT. This sequence joins TRBV5-4 and TRBJ1-1, with 7 nucleotides matching TRBD1. Germline-derived CDR1 and CDR2 are SGHNT and YYREEE (reference sequence). Trimming cost V 4 bases and J 1 base; bases outside gene matches: 4. This CDR3 spans 14 amino acids.

The gene calls are TRBV7-3 and TRBJ2-3; unclear D gene. V lost 6 bases, J lost 6 bases, and 13 bases lay in between. From germline, CDR1 is SGHTA and CDR2 FQGTGA. There are 13 residues in the CDR3. In DNA form, the CDR3 reads TGTGCCAGCAGTTCCACACGCAGGGATACGCAGTATTTT. It encodes CASSSTRRDTQYF. Combining the CDR3 with reference TRBV7-3 and TRBJ2-3 gives the whole variable domain GAGVSQTPSNKVTEKGKYVELRCDPISGHTALYWYRQSLGQGPEFLIYFQGTGAADDSGLPNDRFFAVRPEGSVSTLKIQRTERGDSAVYLCASSSTRRDTQYFGPGTRLTVL.

The chain employs TRBV3-1 (or the pseudogene TRBV3-2) and TRBJ1-1, with TRBD1 as a possible D gene (5 bases). V dropped 7 bases and J dropped 4 bases, with 13 bases sitting between them. Germline lookup yields CDR1 LGHDT and CDR2 YNNKEL (reference sequence). This CDR3 region has 13 residues. For the CDR3, the DNA is TGTGCCAGCACCCGAATGGGGGGCACTGAAGCTTTCTTT. Protein sequence: CASTRMGGTEAFF.

The CDR3 DNA reads TGTGCCAGCAGCGTACGGGCGGGGACCACAGATACGCAGTATTTT. This translates into CASSVRAGTTDTQYF. The chain couples TRBV9 to TRBJ2-3; a possible D gene is TRBD2 (6 bases). Trimming left V 1 base short and J 2 bases short, with 11 bases between. The length of the CDR3 is 15 residues. The germline V gene has CDR1 SGDLS and CDR2 YYNGEE.

The V call is TRBV5-6, the J call TRBJ1-1; D is undetermined. V gave up 1 base and J gave up 8 bases, with 6 bases separating them. The germline V gene encodes CDR1 SGHDT and CDR2 YYEEEE. The CDR3 runs 11 residues. CDR3 nucleotide sequence: TGTGCCAGCAGCTTGCGGTCCGAAGCTTTCTTT. Amino acids: CASSLRSEAFF.

The rearrangement joins TRBV14 to TRBJ2-1; the match to TRBD1 covers 9 bases. Trimming took 4 bases from V and 2 from J; bases not matched to a gene: 6. Germline lookup yields CDR1 SGHDN and CDR2 FVKESK. CDR3 length equals 16 residues. This CDR3 reads CASSPRTGEPYNEQFF. In nucleotides, the CDR3 is TGTGCCAGCAGCCCTCGGACAGGGGAACCCTACAATGAGCAGTTCTTC.

The V gene is TRBV5-1, the J gene TRBJ2-7; 9 bases line up with TRBD1. The V and J ends lost 3 bases and 3 bases, in that order; junction bases with no gene match: 4. The germline V gene encodes CDR1 SGHRS and CDR2 YFSETQ. The CDR3 spans 14 residues. The CDR3 protein is CASSSQTGGYEQYF. The CDR3 bases are TGCGCCAGCAGCTCCCAGACAGGGGGCTACGAGCAGTACTTC.

The chain uses TRBV5-1 and TRBJ2-6, with D perhaps matching TRBD1 (6 bases). The length of the CDR3 is 16 residues. Germline V gene data show CDR1 as SGHRS and CDR2 as YFSETQ. V lost 4 bases and J lost 0, with 11 bases in between. DNA for the CDR3: TGCGCCAGCAGCGCAGGACAGTACTCTGGGGCCAACGTCCTGACTTTC. The encoded protein is CASSAGQYSGANVLTF.

This chain connects TRBV19 to TRBJ1-3, with unresolved D. The V gene lost 1 base and the J gene lost 0 bases, with 4 bases spanning the gap. CDR1 is LNHDA and CDR2 is SQIVND in the germline V gene (reference sequence). This CDR3 comprises 14 residues. The CDR3 is CASSIGSSGNTIYF. CDR3 DNA: TGTGCCAGTAGTATAGGCAGCTCTGGAAACACCATATATTTT.

This chain links TRBV5-1 with TRBJ1-4; 8 bases agree with TRBD1. There are 15 residues in the CDR3. V shed 4 bases, J shed 7 bases, and the junction held 9 bases outside the gene matches. Germline V CDR1 and CDR2: SGHRS, YFSETQ. This CDR3 is CASSGTGRGGEKLFF. In nucleotides, the CDR3 is TGCGCCAGCAGCGGGACAGGCAGGGGGGGTGAAAAACTGTTTTTT. Together with reference TRBV5-1 and TRBJ1-4, the CDR3 gives the full variable domain: KAGVTQTPRYLIKTRGQQVTLSCSPISGHRSVSWYQQTPGQGLQFLFEYFSETQRNKGNFPGRFSGRQFSNSRSEMNVSTLELGDSALYLCASSGTGRGGEKLFFGSGTQLSVL.

The V and J genes are TRBV4-1 and TRBJ1-5; D unresolved. The V gene's germline CDR1 is MGHRA and CDR2 YSYEKL. There are 15 residues in the CDR3. Trimming stripped 0 bases from V and 6 bases from J, with 12 bases between. The CDR3 protein is CASSQENLRGQPQHF. The DNA of the CDR3 is TGCGCCAGCAGCCAAGAAAACCTCCGAGGTCAGCCCCAGCATTTT.

The chain combines TRBV6-5 with TRBJ1-1; tentatively, D is TRBD1 (5 bases). Looked up from germline, CDR1 is MNHEY and CDR2 is SVGAGI. The CDR3 loop spans 15 amino acids. V was pared by 5 bases and J by 2 bases, with 15 bases between. The DNA of the CDR3 is TGTGCCAGCAGTCTTCGACAGATCATTAACACTGAAGCTTTCTTT. The encoded protein is CASSLRQIINTEAFF.

V is TRBV28 and J is TRBJ2-3, with a possible D match to TRBD1 (8 bases). Germline V CDR1 and CDR2: MDHEN, SYDVKM. The CDR3 runs 14 residues. The V and J ends lost 4 bases and 5 bases respectively, with 13 bases between them. The CDR3 DNA sequence: TGTGCCAGCAGTTACAGGGGGGAGGGAGATACGCAGTATTTT. Its protein product is CASSYRGEGDTQYF.

The chain couples TRBV5-8 to TRBJ2-7, with D tentatively TRBD1 (7 bases). Germline CDR1 SGHTS, CDR2 YDEGEE. The CDR3 sequence is 16 residues long. Trimming stripped 4 bases from V and 5 bases from J, with 22 bases between. This CDR3 reads CASSARTGGTVHEQYF. In nucleotides, the CDR3 is TGTGCCAGCAGCGCGAGGACAGGCGGGACCGTCCACGAGCAGTACTTC.

The rearrangement uses TRBV11-3 and TRBJ2-5; 8 bases are a match to TRBD1. CDR1 and CDR2 (germline): SGHNT, YENEEA. The CDR3 loop spans 13 amino acids. V lost 8 bases and J lost 5; bases outside the gene matches: 7. The CDR3 is CASPTGVEETQYF. DNA for the CDR3: TGTGCCAGCCCGACAGGGGTTGAGGAGACCCAGTACTTC.